The 13 T cell receptor beta chains in this list originate from one sample, sequenced in a study of cytomegalovirus exposure and HLA in healthy donors. 60 Vbeta and 13 Jbeta primers were used in PCR. TCRdb's table, derived via immunoSEQ multiplex PCR, lists solely in-frame clones and lacks some. In the table there are 120,000 or so clones, around 77% of which are singletons. The sequenced sample was PBMCs. The source is a man aged 18 to 29 in good health and CMV-seropositive.

The rearrangement links TRBV18 to TRBJ2-3; 10 bases line up with TRBD1. CDR3 size: 17 residues. Looked up from germline, CDR1 is KGHSH and CDR2 is LQKENI. The V and J ends lost 4 bases and 0 bases, in that order; junction bases with no gene match: 7. In DNA, the CDR3 is TGTGCCAGCTCACTAGTACTGGGACAGGGGAGCACAGATACGCAGTATTTT. It specifies CASSLVLGQGSTDTQYF.

This clone was observed a handful of times. This chain connects TRBV5-4 to TRBJ1-1, with TRBD1 matching over 8 bases. Germline CDR1 reads SGHNT; CDR2 reads YYREEE (reference sequence). There are 16 residues in the CDR3. V dropped 3 bases and J dropped 0; count of bases not matched to a gene: 7. In nucleotides, the CDR3 is TGTGCCAGCAGCTCCCCAGTGACAGGGGTGAACACTGAAGCTTTCTTT. It specifies CASSSPVTGVNTEAFF.

J is TRBJ2-7 and V is TRBV6-5; perhaps TRBD1 as D (5 bases). CDR3 length: 14 amino acids. CDR1 is MNHEY and CDR2 is SVGAGI in the germline V gene. Trimming cost V 3 bases and J 5 bases, with 14 bases left between them. The CDR3 protein is CASSYIGARDEQYF. CDR3 nucleotide sequence: TGTGCCAGCAGTTATATAGGGGCGCGAGACGAGCAGTACTTC.

The V call is TRBV19, the J call TRBJ1-2; the match to TRBD1 covers 7 bases. The CDR3 has 13 residues. CDR1 and CDR2 (germline): LNHDA, SQIVND (reference sequence). With 7 bases clipped from V and 10 bases from J, the junction kept 12 bases outside the gene matches. CDR3 sequence reads: CASTPRDSSHYTF. CDR3 in DNA: TGTGCCAGTACTCCTCGGGACAGTAGTCACTACACCTTC.

The chain joins TRBV4-1 to TRBJ2-1; 13 bases agree with TRBD2. Germline CDR1 and CDR2: MGHRA and YSYEKL. The V gene end was trimmed by 3 bases and the J gene end by 7 bases; junction bases not matched to a gene: 3. This CDR3 is built from 15 residues. Here the CDR3 DNA reads TGCGCCAGCAGCCAGGGACTAGCGGGGCTTAATGAGCAGTTCTTC. This encodes CASSQGLAGLNEQFF.

V and J are TRBV27 and TRBJ1-2; D ambiguous. Trimming removed 6 bases at V and 0 bases at J, with 14 bases between. Germline V lookup: CDR1 MNHEY, CDR2 SMNVEV (reference sequence). The CDR3 is 15 residues long. The CDR3 region has the DNA TGTGCCAGCAGATCGACTCGCGGGCCTAACTATGGCTACACCTTC. It is translated as CASRSTRGPNYGYTF.

The genes are TRBV30 and TRBJ1-1; TRBD1 matches at 8 bases. The CDR3 contains 14 residues. CDR1 and CDR2 from the germline V gene are GTSNPN and SVGIG (reference sequence). In DNA, the CDR3 is TGTGCTGGGGACAGGCGGAGGGGGAACACTGAAGCTTTCTTT. Its protein product is CAGDRRRGNTEAFF. The full variable domain, with the rest looked up from reference TRBV30 and TRBJ1-1, is SQTIHQWPATLVQPVGSPLSLECTVEGTSNPNLYWYRQAAGRGLQLLFYSVGIGQISSEVPQNLSASRPQDRQFILSSKKLLLSDSGFYLCAGDRRRGNTEAFFGQGTRLTVV.

The chain uses TRBV6-5 and TRBJ1-2, with 8 bases that match TRBD1. This CDR3 spans 13 amino acids. Germline V lookup: CDR1 MNHEY, CDR2 SVGAGI. V lost 9 bases, J lost 2 bases, and 5 bases stayed unmatched. CDR3 nucleotide sequence: TGTGCCAGTACAGGGGGGGAAAACTATGGCTACACCTTC. The encoded protein is CASTGGENYGYTF.

This rearrangement joins TRBV6-5 to TRBJ2-7; 8 bases are shared with TRBD1. Germline assignment: CDR1 MNHEY and CDR2 SVGAGI. V shed 7 bases, J shed 1 base, and the junction held 6 bases outside the gene matches. The CDR3 length is 14 residues. The CDR3 bases are TGTGCCAGCAAAAAACGGGACAGGTCCTACGAGCAGTACTTC. Protein sequence: CASKKRDRSYEQYF.

This clone was recorded only once. The V and J genes are TRBV5-4 and TRBJ2-5; weak D call: TRBD2 (6 bases). Looked up from germline, CDR1 is SGHNT and CDR2 is YYREEE (reference sequence). The ends were cut back, 0 bases at V and 2 bases at J, with 11 bases in the middle. This CDR3 has 15 residues. In DNA form, the CDR3 reads TGTGCCAGCAGCTTGGGGGGGGTGAGACAAGAGACCCAGTACTTC. As protein: CASSLGGVRQETQYF.

The chain is built from TRBV25-1 and TRBJ2-7; 10 nucleotides align to TRBD1. Germline V gene sequence: CDR1 MGHDK, CDR2 SYGVNS. The CDR3 has 18 amino acids. J gave up 4 bases and V 3 bases, and 15 bases lay outside the gene matches. This chain's CDR3 is CASSDPPRTGTGAYEQYF. CDR3 bases: TGTGCCAGCAGTGACCCGCCCCGAACCGGGACAGGGGCGTACGAGCAGTACTTC.

The chain carries TRBV6-1 and TRBJ1-2, with 7 nucleotides matching TRBD1. Germline V gives CDR1 MNHNS, CDR2 SASEGT. V shed 3 bases and J 3 bases; nucleotides not matched to a gene: 13. This CDR3 region has 17 residues. Here the CDR3 reads CASSESPTGFTDYGYTF. In DNA form, the CDR3 reads TGTGCCAGCAGTGAGTCGCCGACAGGGTTTACGGACTATGGCTACACCTTC.

In this sample, this clone turned up a few times. This chain links TRBV6-1 with TRBJ2-5; D is unclear. The tail of the sequence fits TRBJ2-7 better, so the J call may be wrong. The CDR3 runs to 12 residues. Germline V gene sequence: CDR1 MNHNS, CDR2 SASEGT. CDR3 in DNA: TGTGCCAGCAGTATAACCTCCTACGAGCAGTACTTC. It specifies CASSITSYEQYF.